This T cell receptor (beta chain) was recorded in a study of early T cells in non-severe SARS-CoV-2 infection. Study details: The chains were unpaired, and the sequenced material was bulk RNA from unsorted whole blood.

CDR1 DFQATT and CDR2 SNEGSKA come from the germline V gene (reference sequence). With 7 bases clipped from V and 2 bases from J, the junction kept 8 bases outside the gene matches. The CDR3 spans 13 residues. Attachment of unique molecular identifiers was made to individual cDNA molecules. TCRdb re-called the 5' RACE reads with MiXCR, one entry per CDR3 protein. The data hold about 27,000 distinct CDR3 sequences, with approximately 3.9% observed a single time. This clonotype was recorded at least ten times. Specimen: whole blood. This TCR derives from an adult who was a healthcare worker with PCR-confirmed SARS-CoV-2 infection or an uninfected control (not recorded which). The chain joins TRBV20-1 to TRBJ2-7, with 7 bases fitting TRBD1. CDR3 sequence: CSVMDRSTYEQYF. In DNA, the CDR3 is TGCAGTGTCATGGACAGGTCTACCTACGAGCAGTACTTC.